This TCR beta chain was captured in a study of blood T cells in healthy people across ages. Study at large: Every two T cells gave about one barcoded beta molecule via template switching. Findings of the study overall: With age, beta diversity per million T cells declined roughly linearly, significantly by 30 to 40.

Comments on this clonotype: The antigen is undetermined.

Germline V gene lookup returns CDR1 SEHNR and CDR2 FQNEAQ (reference sequence). V shed 1 base and J shed 7 bases, with 16 bases lying between them. CDR3 length: 15 residues. Total RNA amounts of at least 5 micrograms were extracted per sample. Using a J-beta primer mix together with a sample-barcoded 5' primer, a second PCR was run for about 7 to 12 cycles. Every individual sample yielded 2.5 million or more paired-end reads (each containing CDR3). Each CDR3 protein is one row after TCRdb ran MiXCR on the 5' RACE reads. The sample carries around 1,900,000 distinct CDR3 sequences, roughly two fifths recorded once.

Input material: blood. The V call is TRBV7-9, the J call TRBJ1-2, with a weak D call TRBD1 (6 bases). The sequence came from a human donor in good health. Here the CDR3 reads CASSLGGPGARGYTF. CDR3 nucleotide sequence: TGTGCCAGCAGCTTAGGGGGACCGGGGGCTCGTGGCTACACCTTC.